The entry below describes one T cell receptor (beta chain). Its specificity is not known. This sample is part of a study of Graves' ophthalmopathy and Graves' hyperthyroidism. The authors amplified TCR beta CDR3 regions, and they did so from RNA transcripts for repertoire sequencing. HTBI primers primed a first-round RT-PCR, and a second-round multiplex PCR followed. One entry per CDR3 protein results from TCRdb running MiXCR on the multiplex PCR reads. Of over 150,000 distinct CDR3 sequences detected, around two fifths appear once; the ten largest clones hold under 7%. Study conclusions and caveats: Both an approximately 70% sensitivity and an approximately 72% specificity characterized the model's predictions of ophthalmopathy progression.

Between the trimmed V and J ends, which lost 0 bases and 5 bases, there was a span of 17 bases. The germline V gene encodes CDR1 GTSNPN and CDR2 SVGIG (reference sequence). The CDR3 loop spans 15 amino acids. The chain couples TRBV30 to TRBJ2-7; D perhaps matches TRBD1 (5 bases). Sequencing was carried out using peripheral blood. The sequence was obtained from a woman between 35 and 50 years old with Graves' ophthalmopathy. DNA of the CDR3: TGTGCCTGGAGTGTAGGGGCGGACGTGATGGACGAGCAGTACTTC. It is translated as CAWSVGADVMDEQYF.